This entry features one T cell receptor beta chain sequence. Its specificity is not known. The record originates from a study of T cells in Graves' hyperthyroidism and ophthalmopathy. V dropped 6 bases and J dropped 6 bases, with 7 bases sitting between them. Per the germline V gene, CDR1 is KGHDR and CDR2 is SFDVKD. The CDR3 extends over 11 amino acids. Findings of the study overall: Most expanded thyroid clonotypes above 0.001 recurred in blood. Ophthalmopathy and stable hyperthyroidism were told apart by a 13 V-J model.

Amplification yielded TCR beta CDR3 regions, with RNA transcripts as the source. First-round RT-PCR of the TCR CDR3 relied on the HTBI primer set. TCRdb reanalysed the multiplex PCR reads using MiXCR and keeps one entry per CDR3 protein. The sample shows more than 300,000 distinct CDR3 sequences, approximately 18% of them seen only once. Exclusion criteria comprised uncontrolled infection, other autoimmune disease, pregnancy or lactation. This rearrangement joins TRBV24-1 to TRBJ2-5; D is ambiguous. The source is a woman younger than 45 with Graves' hyperthyroidism that later progressed to Graves' ophthalmopathy. Sequencing input: blood. The chain's CDR3 is CATSFGQTQYF. DNA for the CDR3: TGTGCCACCAGTTTCGGCCAGACCCAGTACTTC.